This TCR beta chain originates from a study of T cells in Graves' hyperthyroidism and ophthalmopathy. Study-wide context: Before any treatment, at initial diagnosis, peripheral blood was collected.

Researchers took RNA transcripts and amplified the TCR beta CDR3 regions from them. The HTBI primer set was used in a first-round RT-PCR of the TCR CDR3. MiXCR, applied by TCRdb to the multiplex PCR reads, yields one record per CDR3 protein. This sample has 490,000 or so distinct CDR3 sequences; about 20% occur once, and the top ten carry about 53%. The CDR3 spans 14 residues. V lost 3 bases to trimming and J lost 9 bases, with 12 bases between them. From germline, CDR1 is SGHTA and CDR2 FQGTGA. V is TRBV7-3 and J is TRBJ1-6; tentatively, D is TRBD1 (5 bases). This clonotype originated in a woman aged 65 to 85 with Graves' ophthalmopathy. Sequencing used blood. The CDR3 region has the DNA TGTGCCAGCAGCTTCGGGGGTCGGGGTTCACCCCTCCACTTT. This sequence encodes CASSFGGRGSPLHF.